These 5 T cell receptor beta chains originate from one sample sequenced in a study of blood T cell repertoires in COVID-19. Sequenced by immunoSEQ multiplex PCR; TCRdb stores in-frame clones only, minus some. The table shows about 220,000 clones, with more than 75% occurring only once. The sample consisted of peripheral blood. All receptors come from a woman aged 70-85 years with COVID-19, enrolled during active disease.

The gene calls are TRBV6-6 and TRBJ1-1; D is possibly TRBD1 (5 bases). The CDR3 contains 14 residues. Germline CDR1 and CDR2: MNHNY and SVGAGI (reference sequence). Trimming pared 5 bases from V and 5 bases from J, leaving 15 bases between. CDR3 nucleotide sequence: TGTGCCAGCAGTGACAGTGGGCCGAGGACTGAAGCTTTCTTT. Protein sequence: CASSDSGPRTEAFF.

This chain uses TRBV5-6 with TRBJ1-5, with 11 bases aligning to TRBD1. Germline trimming cut 5 bases from V and 2 bases from J; bases unmatched to any gene: 12. The CDR3 consists of 18 residues. The germline CDR1 and CDR2 sequences are SGHDT and YYEEEE. CDR3 sequence: CASSFGTGGVIGNQPQHF. CDR3 sequence (DNA): TGTGCCAGCAGTTTCGGGACAGGGGGTGTAATTGGCAATCAGCCCCAGCATTTT.

This clone was detected only once. This sequence joins TRBV5-1 and TRBJ1-1; TRBD1 matches at 7 bases. The germline CDR1 and CDR2 sequences are SGHRS and YFSETQ. This CDR3 region has 16 residues. J gave up 1 base and V 1 base, and 7 bases lay outside the gene matches. The CDR3: CASSLIPTGKNTEAFF. The CDR3 DNA reads TGCGCCAGCAGCTTGATCCCGACAGGGAAGAACACTGAAGCTTTCTTT.

The gene calls are TRBV18 and TRBJ1-3; D possibly corresponds to TRBD1 (6 bases). Germline-derived CDR1 and CDR2 are KGHSH and LQKENI. The CDR3 loop spans 16 amino acids. The V gene lost 0 bases and the J gene lost 0 bases, with 9 bases spanning the gap. This CDR3 reads CASSPPRTDSGNTIYF. The CDR3, as DNA: TGTGCCAGCTCACCACCCCGGACAGACTCTGGAAACACCATATATTTT.

This rearrangement joins TRBV30 to TRBJ2-7, with 8 bases lining up with TRBD1. The CDR3 consists of 12 residues. Looked up from germline, CDR1 is GTSNPN and CDR2 is SVGIG (reference sequence). V was pared by 6 bases and J by 3 bases, with 4 bases of the junction left unmatched. The CDR3 DNA follows: TGTGCCTGCCGGACAGGGTACTACGAGCAGTACTTC. Protein: CACRTGYYEQYF.